The 14 T cell receptor beta chains below come from one sample, sequenced in a study. TCRdb reprocessed the 5' RACE reads via MiXCR and lists one record per CDR3 protein. The data show roughly 39,000 distinct CDR3 sequences, with 18% seen just once and 2.8% held by the top ten. The sample comprised naive CD4+ T cells sorted from a lymph node. The subset denotes: naive CD4+ T cells, CD4+CD45RA+CD25-. The receptors were sampled from a female donor with breast cancer.

This clonotype was detected ten times or more. V usage is TRBV5-1 and J usage is TRBJ2-1; 12 nucleotides align to TRBD2. CDR3 length: 15 residues. V dropped 6 bases and J dropped 8; count of bases not matched to a gene: 9. The germline gives CDR1 SGHRS, CDR2 YFSETQ. CDR3 bases: TGCGCCAGCAACCCGTCGGGACTAGCGGGTTATGAGCAGTTCTTC. Translating gives CASNPSGLAGYEQFF.

This clonotype was seen at least ten times. V and J are TRBV20-1 and TRBJ2-3; TRBD1 agrees at 7 bases. Germline CDR1 is DFQATT and CDR2 is SNEGSKA (reference sequence). Trimming took 0 bases from V and 3 from J; bases not matched to a gene: 9. The CDR3 spans 16 residues. CDR3: CSARDLEGAPTDTQYF. The CDR3 DNA reads as TGCAGTGCTAGAGATCTAGAGGGGGCGCCGACAGATACGCAGTATTTT.

A few counts support this clonotype. CDR3 sequence (DNA): TGCGCCAGCAGCCAAGATAACGGCGGGCTCCAAAACATTCAGTACTTC. It specifies CASSQDNGGLQNIQYF. This chain joins TRBV4-3 and TRBJ2-4, with D maybe TRBD2 (5 bases). The V and J ends lost 0 bases and 5 bases respectively, with 14 bases between them. The CDR3 consists of 16 residues. CDR1 and CDR2 (germline): LGHNA, YSLEER.

This clonotype was recorded many times. The chain is built from TRBV10-3 and TRBJ2-3, with D perhaps given as TRBD1 or TRBD2 (5 bases each). CDR1 is ENHRY and CDR2 is SYGVKD in the germline V gene. The CDR3 totals 14 residues. The V end lost 5 bases, the J end lost 6 bases, and 15 bases lay between the germline ends. CDR3 sequence reads: CAISNPGRQDTQYF. The CDR3 bases are TGTGCCATCAGTAATCCGGGACGGCAGGATACGCAGTATTTT.

As to this clonotype: This may come from a read error, since a much larger clone is one base off. The gene calls are TRBV3-1 and TRBJ1-5; D ambiguous. Germline CDR1 and CDR2: LGHDT and YNNKEL (reference sequence). Trimming shortened V by 0 bases and J by 5 bases, and 5 bases separated the two germline ends. This CDR3 comprises 13 residues. CDR3 sequence reads: CASSQELDQPQHF. Written as DNA, the CDR3 is TGTGCCAGCAGCCAAGAGTTGGATCAGCCCCAGCATTTT.

This clonotype was detected ten times or more. The V and J genes are TRBV12-3 or TRBV12-4 and TRBJ1-5, with D hard to call. The CDR3 spans 14 residues. V was trimmed by 3 bases and J by 3 bases, leaving 9 bases between them. The CDR3 DNA sequence: TGTGCCAGCAGTTTGCAGACCTCCAATCAGCCCCAGCATTTT. Its translation: CASSLQTSNQPQHF.

This clonotype turned up a few times. This chain joins TRBV5-1 and TRBJ2-5; 9 bases map to TRBD2. Germline trimming cut 7 bases from V and 4 bases from J; bases unmatched to any gene: 17. The CDR3 loop spans 17 amino acids. The germline V gene encodes CDR1 SGHRS and CDR2 YFSETQ. The CDR3 bases are TGCGCCAGCCGAATGACCGGGAGCGGGAGGAGAGCAGAGACCCAGTACTTC. This encodes CASRMTGSGRRAETQYF.

This clonotype was detected many times. The V call is TRBV5-1, the J call TRBJ1-1, with D perhaps TRBD1 (5 bases). From germline, CDR1 is SGHRS and CDR2 YFSETQ. This CDR3 comprises 13 residues. The V end lost 3 bases, the J end lost 2 bases, and 8 bases lay between the germline ends. CDR3 residues: CASSSGANTEAFF. The CDR3 nucleotides are TGCGCCAGCAGCTCCGGGGCCAACACTGAAGCTTTCTTT.

The chain employs TRBV20-1 and TRBJ2-3, with 10 nucleotides matching TRBD2. The CDR3 has 14 residues. Losses at the gene ends were 4 bases for V and 5 bases for J; bases not matched to a gene: 6. In germline, CDR1 is DFQATT, CDR2 SNEGSKA (reference sequence). CDR3 sequence: CSAKAGGLRDTQYF. CDR3 bases: TGCAGTGCTAAAGCGGGAGGGCTTCGAGATACGCAGTATTTT.

This clonotype was found many times. The CDR3 spells CASSLDGGVTDTQYF. The CDR3 DNA reads as TGTGCCAGCAGCTTAGATGGCGGAGTCACAGATACGCAGTATTTT. V usage is TRBV13 and J usage is TRBJ2-3; no clear D. This CDR3 spans 15 amino acids. The germline V gene encodes CDR1 PRHDT and CDR2 FYEKMQ (reference sequence). Trimming removed 1 base from V and 2 bases from J, with 10 bases in between.

This clonotype came up once. J is TRBJ2-1 and V is TRBV7-2; 7 nucleotides align to TRBD2. This CDR3 comprises 13 residues. CDR1 SGHTA and CDR2 FQGNSA come from the germline V gene. V was clipped by 8 bases and J by 6 bases; unmatched bases: 7. CDR3 bases: TGTGCCAGCGGCCCCACTAGCGCCAATGAGCAGTTCTTC. Residues: CASGPTSANEQFF.

This rearrangement joins TRBV9 to TRBJ1-5, with 8 bases fitting TRBD1. This CDR3 comprises 18 residues. The germline V gene encodes CDR1 SGDLS and CDR2 YYNGEE. The J segment lost 2 bases and the V segment lost 3 bases, leaving 13 bases of the junction unmatched. The CDR3 is CASSAPLQGELGNQPQHF. CDR3 DNA sequence: TGTGCCAGCAGCGCCCCCCTACAGGGGGAGCTCGGCAATCAGCCCCAGCATTTT.

The V call is TRBV30, the J call TRBJ2-7, with D possibly being TRBD1 (5 bases). V was trimmed by 3 bases and J by 2 bases, leaving 5 bases between them. CDR1 GTSNPN and CDR2 SVGIG come from the germline V gene (reference sequence). The CDR3 covers 11 residues. In DNA, the CDR3 is TGTGCCTGGAGGACAGCCTACGAGCAGTACTTC. Encoded protein: CAWRTAYEQYF.

A remark on this clonotype: A read error may produce the germline difference seen at one junction end. In nucleotides, the CDR3 is TGTAGCACGGGGGGAAAGGGCAATCAGCCCCAGCGTTTT. Encoded protein: CSTGGKGNQPQRF. The chain combines TRBV20-1 with TRBJ1-5; maybe TRBD1 (5 bases). The CDR3 length is 13 residues. The V gene's germline CDR1 is DFQATT and CDR2 SNEGSKA (reference sequence).